The 9 T cell receptor beta chains in this list originate from one sample, sequenced in a study of regulatory T cells in long-lasting Graves disease. Investigators prepared the TCR beta libraries by applying iRepertoire HTBI primers and Arm-PCR of CDR3 regions. TCRdb reprocessed the multiplex PCR reads with MiXCR, giving one entry per CDR3 protein. The sample has about 470,000 distinct CDR3 sequences; roughly 20% are singletons. Time point of the sample: persistent/refractory GD, antithyroid drugs over 5 years with positive TRAb. The TCR library used RNA extracted from PBMCs. This material consisted of peripheral blood mononuclear cells (PBMCs), taken when the disease was refractory, from a patient treated with antithyroid drugs. The receptor source for this set is a female donor with Graves disease.

This clonotype was observed many times. The rearrangement uses TRBV10-3 and TRBJ1-1; the D gene is possibly TRBD1 (6 bases). V lost 4 bases to trimming and J lost 11 bases, with 20 bases between them. This CDR3 is built from 14 residues. The germline CDR1 and CDR2 sequences are ENHRY and SYGVKD. CDR3 in DNA: TGTGCCATCAGTGCGCTCGAAGGGGGAGCTGGGGCTTTCTTT. The encoded protein is CAISALEGGAGAFF.

This clonotype came up many times. The rearrangement joins TRBV20-1 to TRBJ2-7, with 9 bases fitting TRBD1. CDR1 is DFQATT and CDR2 is SNEGSKA in the germline V gene (reference sequence). This CDR3 has 14 residues. V trimming: 3 bases; J trimming: 4 bases; junction bases outside the gene matches: 7. The DNA of the CDR3 is TGCAGTGCTAGCGCCGGGACAGGGTGGTACGAGCAGTACTTC. It specifies CSASAGTGWYEQYF.

This clonotype showed up just a few times. The genes are TRBV19 and TRBJ1-2; a weak D match, TRBD1 (5 bases). Germline V CDR1 and CDR2: LNHDA, SQIVND (reference sequence). Trimming shortened V by 0 bases and J by 6 bases, and 8 bases separated the two germline ends. The CDR3 contains 13 residues. CDR3 DNA sequence: TGTGCCAGTAGTATAGACAGGGCGGATGGCTACACCTTC. Translated, it gives CASSIDRADGYTF.

This clonotype was picked up many times. The V call is TRBV20-1, the J call TRBJ2-5; D is unresolved. V was pared by 4 bases and J by 5 bases, with 11 bases between. From germline, CDR1 is DFQATT and CDR2 SNEGSKA (reference sequence). The CDR3 totals 12 residues. The CDR3, as DNA: TGCAGTGCTATCCCCCCCGGGGAGACCCAGTACTTC. Translation gives CSAIPPGETQYF.

CDR3 coding DNA: TGTGCCAGCAGCGCAGAGGGGGCTGGAGAGACCCAGTACTTC. Translating gives CASSAEGAGETQYF. The rearrangement joins TRBV9 to TRBJ2-5; TRBD1 matches at 7 bases. V lost 3 bases to trimming and J lost 4 bases; unmatched junction nucleotides: 6. The CDR3 spans 14 residues. The germline CDR1 and CDR2 sequences are SGDLS and YYNGEE.

With respect to this clonotype: It may be a read error: a sequence one base away is much more abundant. The genes are TRBV6-2 or TRBV6-3 and TRBJ1-5; possible D gene TRBD1, 5 bases. CDR1 is MNHEY and CDR2 is SVGEGT in the germline V gene. The CDR3 is made up of 14 amino acids. The V end was cut by 10 bases, the J end by 2 bases, with 15 bases between. CDR3 in DNA: TGTGCCACCCTGCCGACAGTTGGCAATCAGCCCCAGCATTTT. Encoded protein: CATLPTVGNQPQHF.

This clonotype has at least ten counts. The genes are TRBV6-4 and TRBJ1-6; 11 positions match TRBD1. Germline CDR1 MRHNA, CDR2 SNTAGT. The J segment lost 6 bases and the V segment lost 5 bases, leaving 3 bases of the junction unmatched. CDR3 length: 15 amino acids. The CDR3 protein is CASSSGTGGNSPLHF. The CDR3 nucleotides read TGTGCCAGCAGTTCCGGGACAGGGGGTAATTCACCCCTCCACTTT.

The V and J genes are TRBV5-5 and TRBJ2-1, with 11 bases identical to TRBD1. After removal of 3 bases from V and 8 bases from J, the junction contained 13 bases not matched to a gene. CDR1 is SGHKS, CDR2 YYEKEE, per germline (reference sequence). This CDR3 has 17 amino acids. CDR3 sequence: CASSWTGPGQGVYEQFF. The CDR3 bases are TGTGCCAGCAGCTGGACGGGACCGGGACAGGGGGTCTATGAGCAGTTCTTC.

This rearrangement joins TRBV14 to TRBJ2-1; D is perhaps TRBD2 (5 bases). Per the germline V gene, CDR1 is SGHDN and CDR2 is FVKESK. Trimming shortened V by 3 bases and J by 7 bases, and 13 bases separated the two germline ends. This CDR3 region has 14 residues. CDR3 nucleotide sequence: TGTGCCAGCAGCCACCTCCTACGGGGAAATGAGCAGTTCTTC. Translating it yields CASSHLLRGNEQFF.